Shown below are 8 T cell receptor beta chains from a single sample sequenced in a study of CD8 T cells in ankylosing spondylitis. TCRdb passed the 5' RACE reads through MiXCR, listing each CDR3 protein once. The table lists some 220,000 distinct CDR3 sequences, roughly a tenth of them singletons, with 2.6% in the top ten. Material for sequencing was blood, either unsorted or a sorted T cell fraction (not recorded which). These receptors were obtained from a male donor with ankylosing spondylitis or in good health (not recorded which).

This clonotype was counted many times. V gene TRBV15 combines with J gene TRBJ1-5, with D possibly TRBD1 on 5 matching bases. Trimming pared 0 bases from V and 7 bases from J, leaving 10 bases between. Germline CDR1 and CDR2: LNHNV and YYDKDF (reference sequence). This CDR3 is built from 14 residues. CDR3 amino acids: CATSRDEWGQPQHF. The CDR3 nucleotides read TGTGCCACCAGCAGAGATGAGTGGGGGCAGCCCCAGCATTTT.

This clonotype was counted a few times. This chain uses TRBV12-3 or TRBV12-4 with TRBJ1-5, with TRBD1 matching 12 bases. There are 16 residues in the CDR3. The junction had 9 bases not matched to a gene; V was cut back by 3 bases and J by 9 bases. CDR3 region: CASSFGTGGPSGPQHF. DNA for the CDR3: TGTGCCAGCAGTTTCGGGACAGGGGGCCCCAGTGGGCCCCAGCATTTT.

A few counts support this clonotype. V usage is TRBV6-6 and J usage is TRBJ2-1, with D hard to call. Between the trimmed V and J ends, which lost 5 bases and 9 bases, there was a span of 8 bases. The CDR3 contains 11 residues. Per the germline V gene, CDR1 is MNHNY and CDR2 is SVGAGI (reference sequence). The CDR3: CASSSAGEQFF. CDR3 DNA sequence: TGTGCCAGCAGTAGTGCCGGTGAGCAGTTCTTC.

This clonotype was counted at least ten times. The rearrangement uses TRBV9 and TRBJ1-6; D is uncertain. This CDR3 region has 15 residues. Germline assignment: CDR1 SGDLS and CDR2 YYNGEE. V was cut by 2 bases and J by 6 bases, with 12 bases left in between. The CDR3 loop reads CASSVTTAPNSPLHF. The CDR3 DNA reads TGTGCCAGCAGCGTTACAACGGCCCCTAATTCACCCCTCCACTTT.

The CDR3 bases are TGTGCCAGCTCGGTCGTTAGCCGGGACTTCATTCTAGATGAGCAGTTCTTC. This codes for CASSVVSRDFILDEQFF. The genes are TRBV18 and TRBJ2-1; TRBD2 is a possible D gene (6 bases). The germline V and J ends were trimmed by 6 bases and 8 bases, with 26 bases remaining between them. CDR1 and CDR2 from the germline V gene are KGHSH and LQKENI. The CDR3 spans 17 residues. Filled out from reference TRBV18 and TRBJ2-1, the complete variable domain reads NAGVMQNPRHLVRRRGQEARLRCSPMKGHSHVYWYRQLPEEGLKFMVYLQKENIIDESGMPKERFSAEFPKEGPSILRIQQVVRGDSAAYFCASSVVSRDFILDEQFFGPGTRLTVL.

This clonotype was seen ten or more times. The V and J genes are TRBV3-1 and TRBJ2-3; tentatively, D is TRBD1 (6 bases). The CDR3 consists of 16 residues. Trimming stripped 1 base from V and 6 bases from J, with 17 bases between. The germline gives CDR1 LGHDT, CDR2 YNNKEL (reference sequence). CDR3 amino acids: CASSQAAGAWGDTQYF. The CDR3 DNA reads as TGTGCCAGCAGCCAAGCCGCAGGGGCCTGGGGGGATACGCAGTATTTT.

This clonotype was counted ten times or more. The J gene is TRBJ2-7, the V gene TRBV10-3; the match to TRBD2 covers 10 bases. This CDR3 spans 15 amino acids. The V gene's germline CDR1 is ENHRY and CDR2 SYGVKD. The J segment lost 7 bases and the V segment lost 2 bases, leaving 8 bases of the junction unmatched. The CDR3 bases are TGTGCCATCAGTGAGGCTAGCGGGGGCCCCAAAGAGCAGTACTTC. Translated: CAISEASGGPKEQYF.

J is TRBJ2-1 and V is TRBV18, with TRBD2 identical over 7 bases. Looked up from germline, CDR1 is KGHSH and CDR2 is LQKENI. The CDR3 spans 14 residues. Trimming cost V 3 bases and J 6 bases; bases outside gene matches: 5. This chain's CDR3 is CASSPGGTINEQFF. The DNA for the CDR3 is TGTGCCAGCTCACCGGGGGGGACCATCAATGAGCAGTTCTTC.